Detailed here is one T cell receptor beta chain. The sample originates from a study of T cell changes during pregnancy in multiple sclerosis. The V and J ends lost 6 bases and 5 bases, in that order; junction bases with no gene match: 6. The CDR3 extends over 14 amino acids. CDR1 and CDR2 from the germline V gene are MNHNS and SASEGT. Produced via immunoSEQ multiplex PCR; TCRdb's table is partial and in-frame only. The table has 25,000 to 30,000 clones, nearly 90% seen once. The material sequenced was CD4+ T cells from peripheral blood mononuclear cells, taken in the second trimester of pregnancy. The gene calls are TRBV6-1 and TRBJ1-4; 7 bases map to TRBD1. This TCR came from a female donor with multiple sclerosis, enrolled in a pregnancy study. CDR3 sequence: CASRDRSPNEKLFF. The CDR3 DNA reads TGTGCCAGCAGGGACAGGTCTCCAAATGAAAAACTGTTTTTT.